This passage covers 24 T cell receptor beta chains from one sample sequenced in a study of CD8+ T cells in alopecia areata. Sequencing relied on a cDNA template that was reverse transcribed from extracted RNA. The table came from immunoSEQ multiplex PCR; TCRdb's copy has only in-frame clones and leaves some out. The data hold 120,000 to 150,000 clones, with more than 55% observed a single time. Sequences were obtained from CD8+ T cells sorted from blood. These receptors all stem from a human donor in good health.

A few counts support this clone. J is TRBJ2-2 and V is TRBV7-8; D uncertain. Germline V gives CDR1 SGHVS, CDR2 FQNEAQ. Trimming shortened V by 7 bases and J by 6 bases, and 6 bases separated the two germline ends. The CDR3 has 11 amino acids. DNA for the CDR3: TGTGCCAGCATTCGTTCCGGGGAGCTGTTTTTT. Its translation: CASIRSGELFF.

In its sample, this clone was seen a few times. The chain employs TRBV29-1 and TRBJ1-2; D is uncertain. Germline V gene sequence: CDR1 SQVTM, CDR2 ANQGSEA. The V and J ends lost 4 bases and 8 bases respectively, with 11 bases between them. This CDR3 has 11 residues. The CDR3: CSVASRSGYTF. The CDR3 DNA reads as TGCAGCGTTGCATCAAGGTCCGGCTACACCTTC.

This rearrangement joins TRBV30 to TRBJ2-7; possible D gene TRBD1, 6 bases. Per germline, CDR1 GTSNPN and CDR2 SVGIG (reference sequence). V dropped 4 bases and J dropped 0 bases, with 13 bases sitting between them. CDR3 length equals 14 residues. The CDR3 nucleotides read TGTGCCTGGAACGAGGGGGTGGCCTCCTACGAGCAGTACTTC. Its translation is CAWNEGVASYEQYF.

The gene calls are TRBV6-5 and TRBJ2-2; D tentatively reads TRBD1 or TRBD2 (6 bases each). CDR3 length: 14 residues. V dropped 0 bases and J dropped 6 bases, with 8 bases sitting between them. Looked up from germline, CDR1 is MNHEY and CDR2 is SVGAGI. The DNA of the CDR3 is TGTGCCAGCAGTTACTCAGGGGGGTCCGGGGAGCTGTTTTTT. Residues: CASSYSGGSGELFF.

The chain has TRBV27 and TRBJ2-1; 9 bases are a match to TRBD2. The CDR3 runs to 15 residues. Trimming removed 4 bases from V and 8 bases from J; junction bases left unmatched: 9. Per germline, CDR1 MNHEY and CDR2 SMNVEV (reference sequence). The CDR3 loop reads CASSSSSGAGDEQFF. The CDR3 bases are TGTGCCAGCAGTTCCTCTAGCGGGGCGGGAGATGAGCAGTTCTTC.

CDR3 in DNA: TGCAGCGTTGGGTCAGGGTCCTACGAGCAGTACTTC. Its translation is CSVGSGSYEQYF. The rearrangement joins TRBV29-1 to TRBJ2-7; tentatively, D is TRBD1 (5 bases). The length of the CDR3 is 12 residues. Germline loops: CDR1 SQVTM, CDR2 ANQGSEA. Between the trimmed V and J ends, which lost 4 bases and 1 base, there was a span of 8 bases.

J is TRBJ1-5 and V is TRBV30; possible D gene TRBD1, 5 bases. Looked up from germline, CDR1 is GTSNPN and CDR2 is SVGIG (reference sequence). With 2 bases removed from V and 5 bases from J, the gap between germline ends came to 10 bases. The CDR3 is 13 amino acids. CDR3 sequence reads: CAWSRDGDQPQHF. As DNA, the CDR3 is TGTGCCTGGAGTAGGGACGGCGATCAGCCCCAGCATTTT.

Notes on this clone: Distinct nucleotide sequences in the sample also encode this CDR3. The chain has TRBV5-1 and TRBJ2-7; D is undetermined. V gave up 2 bases and J gave up 4 bases, with 4 bases separating them. This CDR3 region has 11 residues. CDR1 and CDR2 from the germline V gene are SGHRS and YFSETQ. CDR3 sequence (DNA): TGCGCCAGCAGCTTCGGGTACGAGCAGTACTTC. This sequence encodes CASSFGYEQYF.

The J gene is TRBJ2-7, the V gene TRBV12-5; tentative D call: TRBD2 (7 bases). Germline V lookup: CDR1 LGHNT, CDR2 FRNRAP. V lost 3 bases and J lost 5, with 17 bases in between. There are 15 residues in the CDR3. The CDR3 coding sequence is TGTGCTAGTGGTTTTCCAGGGGAGGGGATCCACGAGCAGTACTTC. It encodes CASGFPGEGIHEQYF.

The chain recombines TRBV5-1 with TRBJ2-7; D gene uncertain. From germline, CDR1 is SGHRS and CDR2 YFSETQ. The CDR3 spans 17 residues. V lost 0 bases and J 3 bases, leaving 19 bases between the germline ends. As DNA, the CDR3 is TGCGCCAGCAGCTTGGCTACCGCACGAAGGCCCGACTACGAGCAGTACTTC. It codes for CASSLATARRPDYEQYF.

Only a few counts were recorded for this clone. The rearrangement joins TRBV5-4 to TRBJ2-2; D might be TRBD2 (6 bases). Germline V gene data show CDR1 as SGHNT and CDR2 as YYREEE (reference sequence). The CDR3 loop spans 14 amino acids. V was pared by 4 bases and J by 4 bases, with 11 bases between. The CDR3 loop is CASSPLEGTGELFF. The DNA for the CDR3 is TGTGCCAGCAGCCCCTTGGAGGGCACCGGGGAGCTGTTTTTT. Filled out from reference TRBV5-4 and TRBJ2-2, the complete variable domain reads ETGVTQSPTHLIKTRGQQVTLRCSSQSGHNTVSWYQQALGQGPQFIFQYYREEENGRGNFPPRFSGLQFPNYSSELNVNALELDDSALYLCASSPLEGTGELFFGEGSRLTVL.

CDR3 amino acids: CASSSGQIYENIQYF. The CDR3 DNA reads TGTGCCAGCAGTAGCGGACAGATTTATGAAAACATTCAGTACTTC. This chain joins TRBV2 and TRBJ2-4; possibly TRBD1 for D (6 bases). The germline gives CDR1 SNHLY, CDR2 FYNNEI. The V end was cut by 5 bases, the J end by 5 bases, with 16 bases between. The CDR3 has 15 residues.

The chain joins TRBV2 to TRBJ2-2; a possible D gene is TRBD2 (5 bases). Deletions cut 5 bases from V and 5 bases from J, with 15 bases between. CDR1 is SNHLY and CDR2 is FYNNEI in the germline V gene. This CDR3 comprises 15 residues. CDR3 bases: TGTGCCAGCAGTCCACTAGGTGTCGAAACCGGGGAGCTGTTTTTT. This codes for CASSPLGVETGELFF.

This clone showed up just a few times. This sequence joins TRBV29-1 and TRBJ1-4; perhaps TRBD1 as D (5 bases). The germline CDR1 and CDR2 sequences are SQVTM and ANQGSEA. This CDR3 has 11 residues. V was trimmed by 0 bases and J by 11 bases, leaving 7 bases between them. This CDR3 is CSVEDAGKLFF. DNA of the CDR3: TGCAGCGTTGAAGACGCAGGGAAACTGTTTTTT. The variable domain in full, completed from reference TRBV29-1 and TRBJ1-4, reads SAVISQKPSRDICQRGTSLTIQCQVDSQVTMMFWYRQQPGQSLTLIATANQGSEATYESGFVIDKFPISRPNLTFSTLTVSNMSPEDSSIYLCSVEDAGKLFFGSGTQLSVL.

J is TRBJ2-7 and V is TRBV27, with 11 bases fitting TRBD1. The V gene end was trimmed by 1 base and the J gene end by 8 bases; junction bases not matched to a gene: 7. This CDR3 region has 15 residues. Germline CDR1 MNHEY, CDR2 SMNVEV (reference sequence). CDR3 sequence: CASSLFRGQGDKQYF. As DNA, the CDR3 is TGTGCCAGCAGTTTATTTAGGGGACAGGGGGACAAGCAGTACTTC.

This clone came up a few times. J is TRBJ2-1 and V is TRBV15, with a weak D call TRBD2 (5 bases). CDR3 size: 13 residues. The germline V gene encodes CDR1 LNHNV and CDR2 YYDKDF (reference sequence). V gave up 1 base and J gave up 12 bases, with 13 bases separating them. The CDR3 is CATSRAPTGVQFF. DNA of the CDR3: TGTGCCACCAGCAGAGCCCCGACCGGGGTGCAGTTCTTC.

The J gene is TRBJ2-1, the V gene TRBV6-1; TRBD1 might be the D (7 bases). CDR1 is MNHNS and CDR2 is SASEGT in the germline V gene. This CDR3 comprises 16 residues. Trimming left V 3 bases short and J 6 bases short, with 18 bases between. The CDR3: CASSDLEGANRNEQFF. The CDR3 DNA reads as TGTGCCAGCAGTGATCTGGAGGGGGCGAATCGCAATGAGCAGTTCTTC.

CDR3 amino acids: CASRFRDRGQPQHF. The CDR3 DNA reads TGTGCCAGTAGGTTCCGGGACAGGGGTCAGCCCCAGCATTTT. This sequence joins TRBV19 and TRBJ1-5; the match to TRBD1 covers 10 bases. CDR1 and CDR2 from the germline V gene are LNHDA and SQIVND (reference sequence). Trimming at V came to 6 bases and at J to 6 bases, leaving 5 bases not matched to a gene. This CDR3 spans 14 amino acids.

The chain links TRBV19 to TRBJ2-7; the match to TRBD2 covers 7 bases. Trimming cost V 0 bases and J 2 bases; bases outside gene matches: 4. The germline V gene has CDR1 LNHDA and CDR2 SQIVND (reference sequence). CDR3 length equals 15 residues. DNA for the CDR3: TGTGCCAGTAGTATAGAGGCCCGGGGGGCCTACGAGCAGTACTTC. This translates into CASSIEARGAYEQYF.

A few counts support this clone. The chain joins TRBV7-8 to TRBJ2-7; 7 bases line up with TRBD2. CDR3 length: 14 residues. In germline, CDR1 is SGHVS, CDR2 FQNEAQ. Germline trimming cut 0 bases from V and 6 bases from J; bases unmatched to any gene: 5. Here the CDR3 DNA reads TGTGCCAGCAGCTTAGCGGGAGGGCCGATCGAGCAGTACTTC. It encodes CASSLAGGPIEQYF.

The chain recombines TRBV7-2 with TRBJ2-5; 7 positions match TRBD2. Germline values: CDR1 SGHTA, CDR2 FQGNSA. The CDR3 has 16 residues. With 1 base clipped from V and 2 bases from J, the junction kept 7 bases outside the gene matches. The CDR3 is CASSLERLADQETQYF. CDR3 coding DNA: TGTGCCAGCAGCTTAGAAAGACTAGCCGATCAAGAGACCCAGTACTTC. The complete variable domain, with remaining parts taken from reference TRBV7-2 and TRBJ2-5, reads GAGVSQSPSNKVTEKGKDVELRCDPISGHTALYWYRQSLGQGLEFLIYFQGNSAPDKSGLPSDRFSAERTGGSVSTLTIQRTQQEDSAVYLCASSLERLADQETQYFGPGTRLLVL.

There are a few counts of this clone. The J gene is TRBJ2-3, the V gene TRBV19, with 8 bases that match TRBD2. This CDR3 has 15 residues. The V segment lost 8 bases and the J segment 2 bases; nucleotides outside the gene matches: 9. Germline V lookup: CDR1 LNHDA, CDR2 SQIVND (reference sequence). CDR3 region: CASEARLANTDTQYF. The CDR3 DNA sequence: TGTGCCAGTGAAGCGCGACTAGCGAACACAGATACGCAGTATTTT.

The table lists this clone with a few counts. The chain links TRBV7-9 to TRBJ2-5, with a possible D match to TRBD1 (6 bases). Germline CDR1 reads SEHNR; CDR2 reads FQNEAQ (reference sequence). The CDR3 contains 18 residues. Trimming shortened V by 3 bases and J by 0 bases, and 20 bases separated the two germline ends. The DNA for the CDR3 is TGTGCCAGCAGCTTTCCCCAGGGCGAAGGGGGAAACCAAGAGACCCAGTACTTC. Its translation is CASSFPQGEGGNQETQYF.

The chain recombines TRBV29-1 with TRBJ1-6; D is unresolved. The CDR3 runs 15 residues. V was pared by 7 bases and J by 0 bases, with 13 bases between. CDR1 is SQVTM and CDR2 is ANQGSEA in the germline V gene. This CDR3 reads CSAQMGSSYNSPLHF. Written as DNA, the CDR3 is TGCAGCGCCCAAATGGGAAGCTCCTATAATTCACCCCTCCACTTT.